This entry describes one TCR beta chain. Its antigen remains undetermined. Base qualities are not provided; no much larger clone lies one nucleotide away. The method behind the library was the immunoSEQ multiplex PCR assay. The multiplex PCR relied on a mix of 60 forward primers for TCR Vbeta segments and 13 reverse primers for TCR Jbeta segments. The CDR3 region of rearranged TCR beta genes was amplified from genomic DNA by a multiplex PCR assay. On the Illumina HiSeq System, the amplified TCR beta libraries were sequenced as 87-base-pair reads. The authors' analysis ran thus. In a later analysis, tens of millions of unique TCR beta chains were counted across the roughly 670 repertoires, and around 11 million of these chains were shared by at least two donors. Raw reads were error-corrected and collapsed into unique sequences by a nearest-neighbor algorithm in which closely related sequences were merged to remove PCR and sequencing errors. To assign V, D and J gene segments, CDR3 sequences were aligned to IMGT reference sequences. Each retained sequence needed at least a six-nucleotide match to both a V gene segment and a J gene segment. Rearrangements were called productive when the CDR3 lacked stop codons and stayed in frame with V and J; all others were non-productive. Following IMGT convention, CDR3 was defined as the stretch from the second conserved V-encoded cysteine up to the conserved J-encoded phenylalanine. The earlier analysis of a few hundred of the donors excluded any sequence lacking an unambiguous match to a single V gene segment. In an earlier analysis of some 590 of the donors, a V segment was called functional when productive rearrangements were above 56.7%, and segregating when the standard deviation between donors exceeded 5%. To diagnose cytomegalovirus status from the catalog of TCR beta chain sequences, a statistical classification framework was built. A later analysis assigned V and J genes by comparing TCR nucleotide sequences with IMGT/GENE-DB human TR gene sequences. Using the TCRdist pipeline, a later analysis assigned CDR3 sequences along with most-parsimonious VDJ recombination scenarios. A later analysis defined each TCR beta chain by its CDR3 amino acid sequence plus V-gene family, and excluded reads lacking a unique V-gene family. To address suspected cross-contamination and a sequencing artifact, a later analysis removed a few hundred highly shared, low-generation-probability nucleotide sequences. In a later analysis, a clonal expansion index for each public chain was calculated from normalized within-repertoire ranks of inferred template counts. A later analysis computed generation probabilities with a VDJ recombination model fitted to out-of-frame rearrangements, and checked the results against IGoR. In a later analysis, hypergeometric tests were used to score TCR-TCR, TCR-HLA and TCR-CMV co-occurrence, with a repertoire-size bias correction applied to TCR pairs. A later analysis estimated false discovery rates by permuting HLA or CMV assignments 20 times. In a later analysis, co-occurring TCRs were grouped with DBSCAN, and TCRdist sequence similarity was added when clustering was performed within HLA-allele-positive subsets. Co-occurrence clustering excluded repertoires with fewer than 30,000 or more than 120,000 public chains, plus five with anomalous nucleotide sharing. The table was pulled from immuneACCESS by TCRdb, which kept in-frame rearrangements only. Such tables lose some clones; where checked, under half of the loss comes from unresolved V genes, and the rest has no known cause. Clonal size and the V and J genes are those of that table, whereas D and trimming came from the DNA. This sample holds approximately 44,000 clones; around 85% were observed only once. The top ten hold around 2.5% of the sample.

These data are taken from a study of cytomegalovirus exposure and HLA in healthy donors (dated by TCRdb to 2015 to 2018). About the investigation overall: According to an earlier analysis of 550 to 750 of the donors, 150 million to 200 million T cells yielded some 110 million unique TCR beta sequences and around 300 Gb of sequence data. Approximately 300 gigabases of sequencing data and around 88 million unique TCR sequences made up an early release that covered roughly 670 HLA-typed donors. The genetic ancestry cluster associated with self-reported Caucasian donors included 81% of the roughly 400 genotyped donors. The study was designed to test whether signatures of past pathogen exposure could be identified by cataloging public T cell receptors. The study profiled the T cell repertoires of fewer than 850 subjects by immunosequencing and related them to cytomegalovirus serostatus. A separate validation cohort of about 110 different subjects was used in addition to the approximately 670-subject first cohort. To predict cytomegalovirus infection status, the study brought together high-throughput TCR immunosequencing, statistical association of individual TCRs with disease status, and machine learning. To study patterns of TCR occurrence, a later analysis re-analyzed previously published TCR beta repertoires from around 670 donors and added high-resolution HLA genotyping. Rather than using new phenotypic data, the later analysis identified candidate immune exposures from TCR beta sequences and from how often those sequences occurred across donors. An earlier analysis of around 580 of the donors used high-throughput TCR beta sequencing to judge whether each TCR beta V gene segment behaved as functional or pseudogenic. Donor age, sex, ethnicity and CMV serostatus were compiled together with the repertoire data. In a later genetic analysis, genome-wide SNP genotypes for about three fifths of the roughly 670 donors were used, and that subset was treated as a discovery cohort. All discovery cohort repertoires had been generated using a single sequencing platform. Both class I and class II loci were covered by HLA typing, at four-digit resolution. Typing coverage varied by locus: roughly 629-640 donors for A, B, C, DRB1 and DQB1; roughly 500 for DQA1; around 570 for DPA1; 450 to 480 for DPB1. Four to six DR-DQ haplotypes were handled as single units for association and clustering because linkage in the cohort was strong. On average, around 240,000 unique TCR beta nucleotide sequences were sequenced per donor among some 420 genotyped donors of the cohort, with roughly 18% of those sequences being non-productive.

In total, approximately 610 healthy bone marrow donors made up the cohort. At the time of sampling, every cohort member was nominally healthy, though immune exposures that went unrecorded were likely present. The donor was CMV seronegative and was included in the group of approximately 350 seronegative cohort members. Every donor gave a peripheral blood sample, and the peripheral blood mononuclear cells from that sample were used for TCR beta sequencing. The Qiagen DNeasy Blood Extraction Kit was used to extract genomic DNA from the blood cell samples. Results the study describes overall, beyond this receptor: In a later analysis, over 15,000 TCR beta sequences were associated with specific HLA alleles at a false discovery rate of 0.05. A further reported finding was that TCR beta sequences accurately predicted the HLA-A and HLA-B alleles for most subjects in the first cohort. In a later analysis, HLA-associated TCR beta chains were found to be more clonally expanded and to have lower generation probabilities than equally common non-associated chains. According to a later analysis, most CMV-associated TCR beta chains appeared to be HLA-restricted, and the HLA associations seemed to be driven largely by CMV exposure. The earlier analysis of some 560 of the donors excluded 15 to 20 rarely observed V segments, including chromosome 9 orphons, because counts were too low. A later analysis found that TCR association rates varied across HLA loci, with DRB1 alleles showing the most associated TCRs and HLA-C alleles the fewest. Because some donors lacked HLA typing at each locus, the association tests relied only on the typed subset. Strong co-occurrence of HLA alleles, especially DR and DQ, made assigning TCR associations to individual alleles difficult. Broadly in line with IMGT annotations, most TCR beta V segments showed up in productive rearrangements about 87% or about 30% of the time in an earlier analysis of a few hundred of the donors. Compared with the approximately 670-donor mean, donors in an Asian-associated ancestry cluster had fewer N-insertions in productive TCRs, according to a later genetic analysis. The authors suggested that the approach could potentially be extended to other disease states and immunological phenotypes. In a later analysis, several top co-occurrence clusters were reported to appear linked to parvovirus B19, influenza, CMV and Epstein-Barr virus. A total of around 150 TCR beta chains were listed by the study as associated with cytomegalovirus. Three of the identified cytomegalovirus-associated TCR beta chains were confirmed in vitro to be specific for cytomegalovirus antigens. While some public TCRs were present in many individuals, most TCR sequences turned up only very rarely across donors. An association between a missense DCLRE1C variant and V-gene and J-gene trimming of TCR beta chains was found in a later genetic analysis and replicated in an independent cohort. This cohort had only TCR beta chains sequenced, and the lack of alpha or paired-chain data limited which features could be detected. A group of highly shared sequence variants was considered likely to be a technical artifact of the sequencing pipeline. Sequencing depth was assumed to be roughly uniform across donors in the presence/absence analyses, though that assumption may not hold. Linkage disequilibrium might explain the correlated functional status among segregating V segments, but an unknown experimental factor could not be ruled out. The 87-base-pair reads could not distinguish some IMGT-functional V segments, including TRBV6-2 and TRBV6-3, so those segments were excluded. In both the original and validation cohorts, the classifier was reported to diagnose cytomegalovirus status with high specificity and sensitivity. Immune exposure information for the cohort was limited to CMV serostatus.

CDR1 and CDR2 are read off the germline V gene (reference sequence) as LNHNV and YYDKDF. Measured from the cysteine to the phenylalanine, the CDR3 is 15 residues long. The read is trimmed to its CDR3 DNA, 45 bases read in frame from base 1. V is reduced by 0 bases and J by 5 bases, leaving a spacing of 14 bases between them. The sequenced sample was PBMCs. The sequence came from a middle-aged man in good health and CMV-seronegative. The V and J segments used are TRBV15 and TRBJ2-7; the D gene identity is not certain. The CDR3 region: CATSRDDTEWDEQYF. The nucleotide sequence is TGTGCCACCAGCAGAGACGACACCGAATGGGACGAGCAGTACTTC.